These T cell receptor beta chains were read from a single sample in a study of identical twins. MiXCR, applied by TCRdb to the 5' RACE reads, yields one record per CDR3 protein. The sample yields fewer than 550,000 distinct CDR3 sequences, 13% to 15% seen once. The sample was also reused in another study, on yellow fever vaccine responses in identical twins.

The specimen sequenced was CD4+ T cells sorted from blood. The receptors here all came from a young woman in good health. The conserved cysteine and the conserved F or W are not part of the CDR3 here.

>TRBV10-3|TRBJ1-6
AISEKQGTAYLRSPLH
>TRBV7-9|TRBJ1-2
ASSAPGPPGAYGYT
>TRBV7-7|TRBJ1-1
ASSLDKNTEAF
>TRBV9|TRBJ2-2
ASSVFLAGKTGELF
>TRBV4-1|TRBJ2-1
ASSRSGQPSYNEQF
>TRBV19|TRBJ1-5
ASSRDRGTPQPQH
>TRBV7-9|TRBJ1-1
ASSRIDSGAF
>TRBV7-8|TRBJ2-7
ASSSTPDRSYEQY
>TRBV2|TRBJ2-1
ASGGEPYNEQF
>TRBV13|TRBJ2-2
ASSPKLSGGAITGELF
>TRBV5-1|TRBJ2-3
ASSFLGLAGGPNTDTQY
>TRBV20-1|TRBJ2-4
SARGESQY
>TRBV10-3|TRBJ2-1
AISELGGVEQF
>TRBV7-9|TRBJ2-2
ASSLGAVLTGELF
>TRBV5-5|TRBJ2-1
ASSPENKFLDGNEQF
>TRBV18|TRBJ2-5
ASSPKGRTPGTQY
>TRBV2|TRBJ2-1
ASSVSSGIVYNEQF
>TRBV5-8|TRBJ2-3
ASSLSGTSGTDTQY
>TRBV10-3|TRBJ2-5
AISESGSSQETQY
>TRBV3-1|TRBJ2-2
ASSRGQGPGELF
>TRBV5-1|TRBJ2-1
ASSLGGLAGRKPYNEQF
>TRBV7-9|TRBJ2-3
ASSIGTGGTDTQY
>TRBV6-5|TRBJ2-7
ASSSQQRGYEQY
>TRBV5-1|TRBJ2-3
ASSLPLQASGGTYTQY
>TRBV7-9|TRBJ1-1
ASSSSNRRATEAF
>TRBV11-2|TRBJ2-3
ASSLTRSWTDTQY
>TRBV5-1|TRBJ2-2
ASSLKAGGRTGELF
>TRBV5-1|TRBJ2-1
ASSSAGGSFEQF
>TRBV7-2|TRBJ2-7
ASSLDKLAGGYEQY
>TRBV24-1|TRBJ2-3
ATSDSYPAADTQY
>TRBV7-2|TRBJ1-1
ASSLLTGDTEAF
>TRBV25-1|TRBJ2-7
ASSEIGTRTYEQY
>TRBV12-5|TRBJ2-2
ASGPQGSTGELF
>TRBV10-3|TRBJ1-2
AISEPGGKNYGYT
>TRBV5-1|TRBJ2-7
ASSLAGGAAYEQY
>TRBV5-6|TRBJ2-7
ASSFEGQKRNEQY
>TRBV7-6|TRBJ2-5
ASSPTQY
>TRBV6-1|TRBJ2-1
ASRGGQGEYNEQF
>TRBV20-1|TRBJ1-3
SAVPGDRSGNTIY
>TRBV5-1|TRBJ2-2
ASSLGVSGGELF
>TRBV5-1|TRBJ1-1
ASSGGGNYVNTEAF
>TRBV10-3|TRBJ2-1
AISESDSSVNEQF
>TRBV2|TRBJ1-2
ASSEAVFDYGYT
>TRBV12-3/TRBV12-4|TRBJ2-4
ASSLRFSERAKNIQY
>TRBV20-1|TRBJ2-5
SARSGGLQETQY
>TRBV20-1|TRBJ1-4
SARDYRRGNEKLF
>TRBV18|TRBJ2-5
ASSLETDREETQY
>TRBV11-2|TRBJ2-1
ASSLGTQNEQF
>TRBV6-1|TRBJ1-3
ASRGSNTGNTIY
>TRBV19|TRBJ1-1
ASSMGQLNTEAF
>TRBV10-3|TRBJ2-3
AIRNRGQDLDTQY
>TRBV29-1|TRBJ2-5
SVGALDPKAETQY
>TRBV5-1|TRBJ2-4
ASSLGGIQY
>TRBV3-1|TRBJ2-1
ASSLKIGNNEQF
>TRBV5-1|TRBJ1-5
ASSPRPGPGGNSNQPQH
>TRBV29-1|TRBJ2-3
SVERAGGDTQY
>TRBV20-1|TRBJ1-6
SAREGQSNSPLH